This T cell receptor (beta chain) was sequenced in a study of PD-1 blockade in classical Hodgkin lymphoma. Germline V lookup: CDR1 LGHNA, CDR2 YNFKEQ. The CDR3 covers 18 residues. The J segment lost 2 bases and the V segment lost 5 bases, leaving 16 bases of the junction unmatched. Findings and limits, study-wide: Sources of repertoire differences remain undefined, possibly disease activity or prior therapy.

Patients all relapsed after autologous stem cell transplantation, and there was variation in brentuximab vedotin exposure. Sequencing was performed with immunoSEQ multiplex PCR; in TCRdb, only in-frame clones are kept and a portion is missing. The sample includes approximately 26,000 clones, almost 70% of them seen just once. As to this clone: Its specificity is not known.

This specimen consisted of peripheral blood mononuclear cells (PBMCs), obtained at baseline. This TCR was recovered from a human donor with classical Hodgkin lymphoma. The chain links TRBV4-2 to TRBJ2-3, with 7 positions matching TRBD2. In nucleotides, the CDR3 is TGTGCCAGCAGCGGCCAAGCCCAAAGCGGGGCCTCCACAGATACGCAGTATTTT. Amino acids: CASSGQAQSGASTDTQYF.